The rows below give T cell receptor beta chains drawn from one sample of a study of regulatory T cells in long-lasting Graves disease. TCRdb reprocessed the multiplex PCR reads via MiXCR and lists one record per CDR3 protein. The profile shows 350,000 to 450,000 distinct CDR3 sequences, 14% to 15% of them singletons. This sample also appeared in a second study, on T cells in Graves' hyperthyroidism and ophthalmopathy.

This specimen was peripheral blood mononuclear cells (PBMCs), taken at new diagnosis, from a patient treated with antithyroid drugs. Receptors were obtained from a woman aged 25 to 39 with Graves disease. CDR3s include the opening cysteine and the closing phenylalanine or tryptophan. A D gene is named only where the DNA matches it firmly. A row's size may be missing; if present it is once, few, many or a size class.

d_call j_call clone_size v_call cdr3_aa cdr3_nt
TRBD1 TRBJ1-1 many TRBV5-1 CASSSGDREATEAFF TGCGCCAGCAGCTCGGGGGACAGGGAGGCGACTGAAGCTTTCTTT
- TRBJ1-6 few TRBV9 CASSVVGGRNSPLHF TGTGCCAGCAGCGTAGTAGGGGGGAGAAATTCACCCCTCCACTTT
TRBD2 TRBJ2-3 many TRBV6-2/TRBV6-3 CASSYSLAGLPDTQYF TGTGCCAGCAGTTACTCCCTAGCGGGCCTCCCGGATACGCAGTATTTT
TRBD1 TRBJ1-1 many TRBV27 CASSLLGQGDTEAFF TGTGCCAGCAGTTTATTGGGACAGGGGGACACTGAAGCTTTCTTT
- TRBJ1-2 many TRBV12-3/TRBV12-4 CASSRGPAKGLYGYTF TGTGCCAGCAGCCGGGGACCCGCTAAGGGCCTCTATGGCTACACCTTC
- TRBJ2-7 many TRBV7-9 CASSPIGDEQYF TGTGCCAGCAGCCCCATAGGCGACGAGCAGTACTTC
- TRBJ2-2 - TRBV11-1 CASSRVSIAPSHTGELFF TGTGCCAGCAGCCGGGTCTCAATCGCGCCATCCCACACCGGGGAGCTGTTTTTT
- TRBJ2-3 - TRBV20-1 CSARNWGGTDTQYF TGCAGTGCTAGAAATTGGGGCGGCACAGATACGCAGTATTTT
- TRBJ1-2 - TRBV19 CASSIGQLPGGYTF TGTGCCAGTAGTATTGGACAGCTTCCAGGGGGCTACACCTTC
- TRBJ1-1 few TRBV28 CASSAGRAGNTEAFF TGTGCCAGCAGTGCTGGACGAGCGGGAAACACTGAAGCTTTCTTT
- TRBJ1-1 few TRBV5-4 CAGSPMAGVAFF TGTGCCGGCAGCCCGATGGCCGGGGTAGCTTTCTTT
- TRBJ1-1 many TRBV6-2/TRBV6-3 CASSYWIPVGLGNTEAFF TGTGCCAGCAGTTACTGGATCCCGGTGGGCCTCGGGAACACTGAAGCTTTCTTT
- TRBJ1-2 - TRBV29-1 CSTFHRVYGYTF TGCAGCACCTTCCACAGGGTCTATGGCTACACCTTC
- TRBJ2-7 many TRBV28 CASIRGFMSYEQYF TGTGCCAGCATCCGCGGATTCATGTCCTACGAGCAGTACTTC
TRBD1 TRBJ1-2 - TRBV27 CASSTGGFGYTF TGTGCCAGCAGTACAGGGGGGTTCGGCTACACCTTC
TRBD2 TRBJ2-1 few TRBV25-1 CASSDPLAAYNEQFF TGTGCCAGCAGCGACCCTCTAGCGGCCTACAATGAGCAGTTCTTC
- TRBJ2-3 many TRBV27 CASRRLGSTDTQYF TGTGCCAGCAGACGACTAGGGAGCACAGATACGCAGTATTTT
- TRBJ2-7 many TRBV5-4 CASSLRADSYEQYF TGTGCCAGCAGCTTGAGGGCTGACTCCTACGAGCAGTACTTC
- TRBJ2-5 many TRBV6-1 CATQFLDVQETQYF TGTGCCACCCAGTTCTTAGACGTCCAAGAGACCCAGTACTTC
- TRBJ1-1 - TRBV7-2 CASSPRDRSPLNTEAFF TGTGCCAGCAGCCCGCGGGACCGATCACCCCTGAACACTGAAGCTTTCTTT
TRBD2 TRBJ2-3 - TRBV6-1 CASGTSGRDTQYF TGTGCCAGTGGGACTAGCGGGAGGGATACGCAGTATTTT
- TRBJ2-7 many TRBV11-3 CASSLPGASSYEQYF TGTGCCAGCAGCTTACCGGGAGCATCTTCCTACGAGCAGTACTTC
- TRBJ1-5 many TRBV6-2/TRBV6-3 CASSYSRGWNQPQHF TGTGCCAGCAGTTACAGCAGGGGTTGGAATCAGCCCCAGCATTTT
- TRBJ2-7 many TRBV5-6 CASSSGTPTYEQYF TGTGCCAGCAGCTCCGGGACTCCCACCTACGAGCAGTACTTC
- TRBJ2-2 - TRBV11-2 CASSLESGGELFF TGTGCCAGCAGCTTAGAATCTGGCGGGGAGCTGTTTTTT
- TRBJ2-7 many TRBV6-9 CASSYRGEAPYEQYF TGTGCCAGCAGTTACAGGGGGGAGGCCCCTTACGAGCAGTACTTC
- TRBJ1-2 - TRBV5-6 CASSDPGRHYGYTF TGTGCCAGCAGCGATCCGGGGCGACACTATGGCTACACCTTC
- TRBJ1-1 few TRBV5-1 CASSLASWNTEAFF TGCGCCAGCAGCTTGGCCTCCTGGAACACTGAAGCTTTCTTT
- TRBJ2-5 many TRBV10-3 CATSRGGETQYF TGTGCCACCAGTCGGGGAGGAGAGACCCAGTACTTC
TRBD1 TRBJ2-1 few TRBV30 CAWTWGQGIHNEQFF TGTGCCTGGACCTGGGGACAGGGGATACACAATGAGCAGTTCTTC
TRBD1 TRBJ1-4 few TRBV2 CASEDRVDSGKLFF TGTGCCAGCGAAGACAGGGTTGATAGTGGAAAACTGTTTTTT
- TRBJ2-7 many TRBV5-1 CASSLGGQGPAWEQYF TGCGCCAGCAGCTTGGGGGGCCAAGGGCCTGCCTGGGAGCAGTACTTC
- TRBJ2-1 few TRBV7-8 CASSLVSMNSEQFF TGTGCCAGCAGCTTAGTATCGATGAACTCTGAGCAGTTCTTC
- TRBJ2-5 many TRBV2 CASSEETDSYQETQYF TGTGCCAGCAGTGAAGAGACGGATTCGTACCAAGAGACCCAGTACTTC
TRBD1 TRBJ1-4 few TRBV29-1 CSVERAIGQGKVKLFF TGCAGCGTTGAAAGGGCGATCGGACAGGGAAAAGTAAAACTGTTTTTT
- TRBJ1-1 few TRBV6-9 CASSYSLGTEAFF TGTGCCAGCAGTTACTCCCTGGGGACTGAAGCTTTCTTT
TRBD2 TRBJ2-5 few TRBV20-1 CSALPPMTSGSQETQYF TGCAGTGCGCTACCACCAATGACTAGCGGGTCCCAAGAGACCCAGTACTTC
- TRBJ2-1 - TRBV7-6 CASSLGIYEQFF TGTGCCAGCAGCTTAGGCATATATGAGCAGTTCTTC
- TRBJ1-5 many TRBV6-5 CASSYGAANQPQHF TGTGCCAGCAGTTACGGGGCAGCCAATCAGCCCCAGCATTTT
- TRBJ2-1 many TRBV18 CASSPTPGTREDNEQFF TGTGCCAGCTCACCGACTCCAGGGACTCGAGAAGACAATGAGCAGTTCTTC
TRBD2 TRBJ2-7 many TRBV29-1 CSVRSGTSGTSEQYF TGCAGCGTTCGCAGCGGGACTAGCGGGACGAGTGAGCAGTACTTC
TRBD1 TRBJ1-4 - TRBV30 CAWSEPGQGNEKLFF TGTGCCTGGAGTGAACCGGGACAGGGGAATGAAAAACTGTTTTTT
- TRBJ1-1 - TRBV10-3 CAISTGSKAFF TGTGCCATCAGTACAGGGTCTAAAGCTTTCTTT
- TRBJ1-2 - TRBV12-3/TRBV12-4 CASSNRGLNYGYTF TGTGCCAGCAGTAACCGGGGCCTGAACTATGGCTACACCTTC
TRBD2 TRBJ2-7 many TRBV6-1 CASSERVAGDDEQYF TGTGCCAGCAGTGAACGGGTAGCGGGAGATGACGAGCAGTACTTC
- TRBJ1-2 - TRBV5-1 CAGSWAARDYGYTF TGCGCCGGCAGCTGGGCGGCGCGGGACTATGGCTACACCTTC
TRBD1 TRBJ2-3 - TRBV5-1 CATKTGSTDTQYF TGCGCCACCAAGACAGGGTCCACAGATACGCAGTATTTT
TRBD2 TRBJ2-3 many TRBV3-1 CASSQGPSGRTDTQYF TGTGCCAGCAGCCAAGGACCTAGCGGGAGGACAGATACGCAGTATTTT
- TRBJ2-7 many TRBV20-1 CSASLRLYEQYF TGCAGTGCTAGCTTACGGCTTTACGAGCAGTACTTC